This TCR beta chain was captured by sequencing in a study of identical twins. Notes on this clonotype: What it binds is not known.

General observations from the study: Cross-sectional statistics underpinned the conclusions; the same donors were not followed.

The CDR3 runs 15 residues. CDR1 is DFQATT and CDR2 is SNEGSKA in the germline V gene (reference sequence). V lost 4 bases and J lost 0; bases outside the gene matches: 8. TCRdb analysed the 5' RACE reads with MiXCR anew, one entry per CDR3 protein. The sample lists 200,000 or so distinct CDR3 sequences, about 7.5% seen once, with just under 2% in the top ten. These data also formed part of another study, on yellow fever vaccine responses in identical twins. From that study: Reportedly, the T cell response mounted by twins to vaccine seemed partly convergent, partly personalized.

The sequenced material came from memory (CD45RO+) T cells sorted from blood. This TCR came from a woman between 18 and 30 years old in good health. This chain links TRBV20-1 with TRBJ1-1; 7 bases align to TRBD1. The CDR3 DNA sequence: TGCAGTGCTAACCGGGACAGACACATGAACACTGAAGCTTTCTTT. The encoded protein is CSANRDRHMNTEAFF.